The 7 T cell receptor beta chains presented below share a single source sample, sequenced in a study of blood T cell repertoires in COVID-19. Using immunoSEQ multiplex PCR, the repertoire was profiled, and TCRdb retains in-frame clones only, with some absent. The top ten clones hold around 26% of a sample with under 150,000 clones, 88% of them seen once. Sequencing was carried out using peripheral blood. The receptors come from a human donor in a cohort sampled during active COVID-19.

The chain carries TRBV14 and TRBJ2-7, with 10 bases matching TRBD2. Per germline, CDR1 SGHDN and CDR2 FVKESK. With 1 base clipped from V and 3 bases from J, the junction kept 6 bases outside the gene matches. CDR3 length: 16 amino acids. CDR3 in amino acids: CASSQGSLAGDYEQYF. The CDR3 nucleotides read TGTGCCAGCAGCCAAGGATCCCTAGCGGGAGACTACGAGCAGTACTTC.

The chain links TRBV7-6 to TRBJ2-3; a weak D match, TRBD1 (5 bases). There are 17 residues in the CDR3. The V and J ends lost 4 bases and 1 base respectively, with 18 bases between them. In germline, CDR1 is SGHVS, CDR2 FNYEAQ. The CDR3 DNA sequence: TGTGCCAGCAGCTCGCCCTCCCAGGGTGGCGGCACAGATACGCAGTATTTT. It yields the protein CASSSPSQGGGTDTQYF.

Comment on this clone: Other nucleotide sequences from this sample produce the same CDR3. V gene TRBV30 combines with J gene TRBJ1-2; no clear D gene. Trimming shortened V by 4 bases and J by 2 bases, and 11 bases separated the two germline ends. CDR3 size: 13 residues. The germline CDR1 and CDR2 sequences are GTSNPN and SVGIG (reference sequence). CDR3 residues: CAWTPTGNYGYTF. The CDR3 DNA is TGTGCCTGGACGCCAACGGGGAACTATGGCTACACCTTC.

The V call is TRBV29-1, the J call TRBJ1-4; D is unclear. Trimming took off 5 bases at V and 7 bases at J, with 11 bases between the two ends. The germline V gene encodes CDR1 SQVTM and CDR2 ANQGSEA. This CDR3 has 12 amino acids. CDR3 DNA: TGCAGCGTTCTGGGAGCGGGTGAAAAACTGTTTTTT. Amino acids: CSVLGAGEKLFF. Complete variable domain (other parts from reference TRBV29-1 and TRBJ1-4): SAVISQKPSRDICQRGTSLTIQCQVDSQVTMMFWYRQQPGQSLTLIATANQGSEATYESGFVIDKFPISRPNLTFSTLTVSNMSPEDSSIYLCSVLGAGEKLFFGSGTQLSVL.

The CDR3 DNA sequence: TGTGCCACCAGCAGAGATCAGGGGGATCAGCCCCAGCATTTT. Protein sequence: CATSRDQGDQPQHF. The V gene is TRBV15, the J gene TRBJ1-5, with TRBD1 matching over 7 bases. The CDR3 has 14 residues. Trimming at V came to 0 bases and at J to 5 bases, leaving 1 base not matched to a gene. The germline gives CDR1 LNHNV, CDR2 YYDKDF (reference sequence).

The chain couples TRBV12-3 or TRBV12-4 to TRBJ1-1; D call uncertain. The CDR3 consists of 13 residues. Trimming left V 2 bases short and J 1 base short, with 5 bases between. The CDR3, as DNA: TGTGCCAGCAGTTTATGGGCGAACACTGAAGCTTTCTTT. Translated: CASSLWANTEAFF.

The V and J genes are TRBV6-5 and TRBJ1-2; D gene uncertain. Trimming left V 3 bases short and J 0 bases short, with 11 bases between. Germline-derived CDR1 and CDR2 are MNHEY and SVGAGI. CDR3 size: 15 residues. DNA of the CDR3: TGTGCCAGCAGTTATTCTCCCCCGGCTAACTATGGCTACACCTTC. It codes for CASSYSPPANYGYTF.